This T cell receptor delta chain was sequenced during a study of γδ T cells in repeated Plasmodium falciparum infection. At the level of the study: Age- and gender-matched Australian children served as comparison for malaria-exposed Malian children. General study points: Vdelta2-negative gammadelta repertoires appeared less diverse and less shared in Malian than Australian children.

TRG and TRD sequences were obtained from every sorted gammadelta sample. TCRdb re-called clones from the multiplex PCR reads via CATT. The profile covers 40,000 to 55,000 delta-chain clones, with roughly 1.9% appearing a single time and roughly a quarter taken by the ten largest. V was clipped by 3 bases and J by 6 bases; unmatched bases: 15. The CDR3 runs 15 residues. In germline, CDR1 is TVYSNPD, CDR2 GDNSRS (reference sequence). The table lists this clone with a few counts. The antigen is not known. A read error likely explains why the TCRdb protein, taken from a much larger clone, differs from this DNA's translation at residue 10; the protein shown is translated from the DNA. Bulk repertoires came from Vgamma9/Vdelta2+ or Vdelta2-negative gammadelta T cells flow-sorted from PBMC.

This TCR came from a pool of human donors (malaria-infected and uninfected, not separated). V and J are TRDV3 and TRDJ1; TRDD3 agrees at 8 bases. Since TCRdb gives no J gene, matching the DNA to germline was used here to assign it. Sequencing was done on a sample of gamma-delta T cells from blood. CDR3 coding DNA: TGTGCCTTCCCCTACGGGATACGAAACCTCCATAAACTCATCTTT. Encoded protein: CAFPYGIRNLHKLIF. Filled out from reference TRDV3 and TRDJ1, the complete variable domain reads CDKVTQSSPDQTVASGSEVVLLCTYDTVYSNPDLFWYRIRPDYSFQFVFYGDNSRSEGADFTQGRFSVKHILTQKAFHLVISPVRTEDSATYYCAFPYGIRNLHKLIFGKGTRVTVEP.